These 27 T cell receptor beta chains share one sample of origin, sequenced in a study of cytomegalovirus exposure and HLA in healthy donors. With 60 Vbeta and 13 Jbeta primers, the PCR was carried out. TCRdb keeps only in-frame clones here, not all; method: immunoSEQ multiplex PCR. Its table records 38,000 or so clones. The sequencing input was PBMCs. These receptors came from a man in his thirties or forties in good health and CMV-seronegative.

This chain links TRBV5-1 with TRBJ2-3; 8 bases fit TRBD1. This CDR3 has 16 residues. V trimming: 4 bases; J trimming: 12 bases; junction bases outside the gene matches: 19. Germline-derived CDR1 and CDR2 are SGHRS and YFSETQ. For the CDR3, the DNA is TGCGCCAGCAGCCCCCGTGGACAGGGAAACATTCAAACCCAGTATTTT. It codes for CASSPRGQGNIQTQYF.

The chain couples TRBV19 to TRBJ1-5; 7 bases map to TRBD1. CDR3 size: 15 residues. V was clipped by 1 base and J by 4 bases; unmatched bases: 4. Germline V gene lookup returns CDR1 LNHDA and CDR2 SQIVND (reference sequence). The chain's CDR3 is CASSIAATGNQPQHF. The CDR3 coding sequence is TGTGCCAGTAGTATAGCTGCGACAGGGAATCAGCCCCAGCATTTT. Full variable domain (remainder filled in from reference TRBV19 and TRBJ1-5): DGGITQSPKYLFRKEGQNVTLSCEQNLNHDAMYWYRQDPGQGLRLIYYSQIVNDFQKGDIAEGYSVSREKKESFPLTVTSAQKNPTAFYLCASSIAATGNQPQHFGDGTRLSIL.

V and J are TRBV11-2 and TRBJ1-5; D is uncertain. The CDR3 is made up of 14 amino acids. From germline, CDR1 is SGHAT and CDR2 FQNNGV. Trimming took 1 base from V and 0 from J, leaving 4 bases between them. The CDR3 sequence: CASSLGSSNQPQHF. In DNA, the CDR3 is TGTGCCAGCAGCTTAGGCAGTAGCAATCAGCCCCAGCATTTT. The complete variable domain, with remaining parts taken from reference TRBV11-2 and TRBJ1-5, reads EAGVAQSPRYKIIEKRQSVAFWCNPISGHATLYWYQQILGQGPKLLIQFQNNGVVDDSQLPKDRFSAERLKGVDSTLKIQPAKLEDSAVYLCASSLGSSNQPQHFGDGTRLSIL.

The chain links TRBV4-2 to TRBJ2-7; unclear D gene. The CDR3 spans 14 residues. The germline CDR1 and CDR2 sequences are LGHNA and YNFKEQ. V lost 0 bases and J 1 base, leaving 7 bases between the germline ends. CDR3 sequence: CASSQEGSSYEQYF. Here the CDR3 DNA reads TGTGCCAGCAGCCAAGAGGGCTCATCCTACGAGCAGTACTTC.

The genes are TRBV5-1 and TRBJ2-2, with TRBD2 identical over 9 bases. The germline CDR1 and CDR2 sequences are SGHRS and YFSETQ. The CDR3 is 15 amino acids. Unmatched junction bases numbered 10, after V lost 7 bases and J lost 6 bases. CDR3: CASFIRGGAAGELFF. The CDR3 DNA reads TGCGCCAGCTTCATCCGCGGGGGGGCCGCCGGGGAGCTGTTTTTT. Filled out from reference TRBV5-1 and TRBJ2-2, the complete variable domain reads KAGVTQTPRYLIKTRGQQVTLSCSPISGHRSVSWYQQTPGQGLQFLFEYFSETQRNKGNFPGRFSGRQFSNSRSEMNVSTLELGDSALYLCASFIRGGAAGELFFGEGSRLTVL.

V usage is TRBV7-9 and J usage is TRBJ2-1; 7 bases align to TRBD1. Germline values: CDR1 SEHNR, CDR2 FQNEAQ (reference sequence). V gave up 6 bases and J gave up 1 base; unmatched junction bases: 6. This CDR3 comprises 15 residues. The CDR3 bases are TGTGCCAGCAGGTCCATCAGGGGGTCCTACAATGAGCAGTTCTTC. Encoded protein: CASRSIRGSYNEQFF.

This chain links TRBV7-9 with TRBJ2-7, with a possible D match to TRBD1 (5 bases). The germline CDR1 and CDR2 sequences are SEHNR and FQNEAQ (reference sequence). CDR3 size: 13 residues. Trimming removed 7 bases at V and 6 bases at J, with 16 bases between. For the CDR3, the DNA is TGTGCCAGCACCGTCTCTTGGGGCGCCGAGCAGTACTTC. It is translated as CASTVSWGAEQYF.

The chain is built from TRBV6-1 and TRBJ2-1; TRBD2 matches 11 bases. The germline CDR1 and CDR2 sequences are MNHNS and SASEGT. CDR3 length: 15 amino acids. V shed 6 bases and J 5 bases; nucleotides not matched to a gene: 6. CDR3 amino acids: CASSLLAGEDNEQFF. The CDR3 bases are TGTGCCAGCAGCCTACTAGCGGGAGAAGACAATGAGCAGTTCTTC.

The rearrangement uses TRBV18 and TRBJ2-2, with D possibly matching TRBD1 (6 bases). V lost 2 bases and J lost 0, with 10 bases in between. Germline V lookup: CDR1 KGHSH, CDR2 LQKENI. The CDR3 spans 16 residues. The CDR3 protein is CASSPNRASNTGELFF. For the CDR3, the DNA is TGTGCCAGCTCACCAAACAGGGCCTCGAACACCGGGGAGCTGTTTTTT.

CDR3 in DNA: TGTGCCAGCTCACCAGGTGGGCAGTTGGACTATGGCTACACCTTC. As protein: CASSPGGQLDYGYTF. This chain connects TRBV18 to TRBJ1-2; D remains unclear. This CDR3 is built from 15 residues. CDR1 is KGHSH, CDR2 LQKENI, per germline. V lost 2 bases to trimming and J lost 3 bases, with 13 bases between them.

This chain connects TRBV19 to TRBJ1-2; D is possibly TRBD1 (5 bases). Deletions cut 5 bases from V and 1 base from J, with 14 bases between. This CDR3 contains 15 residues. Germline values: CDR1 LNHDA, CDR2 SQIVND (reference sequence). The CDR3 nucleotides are TGTGCCAGTAGTGTTCGACAGACCCATAACTATGGCTACACCTTC. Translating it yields CASSVRQTHNYGYTF.

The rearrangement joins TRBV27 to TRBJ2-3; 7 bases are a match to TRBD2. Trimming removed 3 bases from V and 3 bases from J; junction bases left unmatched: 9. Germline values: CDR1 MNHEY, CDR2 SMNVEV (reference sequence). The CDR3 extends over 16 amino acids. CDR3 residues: CASSFLYRGGTDTQYF. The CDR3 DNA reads TGTGCCAGCAGTTTTTTATATCGGGGAGGGACAGATACGCAGTATTTT.

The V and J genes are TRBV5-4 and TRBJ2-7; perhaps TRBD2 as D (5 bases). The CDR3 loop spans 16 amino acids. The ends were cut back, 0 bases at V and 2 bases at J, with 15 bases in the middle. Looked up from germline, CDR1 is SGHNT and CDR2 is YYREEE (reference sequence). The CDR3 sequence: CASSLATGRRAYEQYF. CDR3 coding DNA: TGTGCCAGCAGCTTGGCCACCGGCCGGCGGGCCTACGAGCAGTACTTC.

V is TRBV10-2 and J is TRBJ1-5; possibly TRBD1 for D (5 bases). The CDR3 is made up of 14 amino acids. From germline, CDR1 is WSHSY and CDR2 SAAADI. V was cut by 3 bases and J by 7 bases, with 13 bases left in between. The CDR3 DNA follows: TGCGCCAGCAGTGACTCAGGGATGGAGCAGCCCCAGCATTTT. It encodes CASSDSGMEQPQHF.

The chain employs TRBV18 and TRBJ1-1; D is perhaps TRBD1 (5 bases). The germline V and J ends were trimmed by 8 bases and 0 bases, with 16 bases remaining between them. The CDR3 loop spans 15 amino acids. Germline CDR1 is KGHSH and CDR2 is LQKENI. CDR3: CASPSEAGLNTEAFF. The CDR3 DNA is TGTGCCAGCCCCAGTGAGGCAGGGCTGAACACTGAAGCTTTCTTT.

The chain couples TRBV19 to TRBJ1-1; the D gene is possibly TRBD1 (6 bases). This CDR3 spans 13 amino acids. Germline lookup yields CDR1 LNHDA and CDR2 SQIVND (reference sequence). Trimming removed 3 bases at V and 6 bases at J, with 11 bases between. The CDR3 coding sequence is TGTGCCAGTAGTATTTACAGGGACGCTGAAGCTTTCTTT. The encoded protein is CASSIYRDAEAFF. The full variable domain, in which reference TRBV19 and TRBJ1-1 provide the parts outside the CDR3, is DGGITQSPKYLFRKEGQNVTLSCEQNLNHDAMYWYRQDPGQGLRLIYYSQIVNDFQKGDIAEGYSVSREKKESFPLTVTSAQKNPTAFYLCASSIYRDAEAFFGQGTRLTVV.

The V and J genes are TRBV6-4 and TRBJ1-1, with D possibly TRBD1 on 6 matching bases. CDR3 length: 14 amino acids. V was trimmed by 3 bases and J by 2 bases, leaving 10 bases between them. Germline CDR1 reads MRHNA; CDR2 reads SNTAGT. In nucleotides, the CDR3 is TGTGCCAGCAGTGAACAGGGTGGAAACACTGAAGCTTTCTTT. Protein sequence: CASSEQGGNTEAFF.

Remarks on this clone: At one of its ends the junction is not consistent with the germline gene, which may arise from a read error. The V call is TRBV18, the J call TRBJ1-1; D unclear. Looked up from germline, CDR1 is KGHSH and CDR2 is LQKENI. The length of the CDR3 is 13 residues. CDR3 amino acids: CASSFGLDTEDFF. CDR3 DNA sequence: TGTGCCAGCTCATTTGGACTCGACACTGAAGATTTCTTT. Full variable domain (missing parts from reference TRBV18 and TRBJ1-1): NAGVMQNPRHLVRRRGQEARLRCSPMKGHSHVYWYRQLPEEGLKFMVYLQKENIIDESGMPKERFSAEFPKEGPSILRIQQVVRGDSAAYFCASSFGLDTEDFFGQGTRLTVV.

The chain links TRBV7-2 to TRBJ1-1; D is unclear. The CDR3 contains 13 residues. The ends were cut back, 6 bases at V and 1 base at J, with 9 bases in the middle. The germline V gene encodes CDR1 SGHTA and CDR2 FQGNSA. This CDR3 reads CASRRRGNTEAFF. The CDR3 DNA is TGTGCCAGCAGGCGGCGAGGGAACACTGAAGCTTTCTTT.

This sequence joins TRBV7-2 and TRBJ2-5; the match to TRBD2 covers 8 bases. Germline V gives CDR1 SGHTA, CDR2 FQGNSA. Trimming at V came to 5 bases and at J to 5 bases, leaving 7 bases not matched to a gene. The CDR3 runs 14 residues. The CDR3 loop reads CASSLPGGRETQYF. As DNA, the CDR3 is TGTGCCAGCAGCCTTCCGGGGGGGCGGGAGACCCAGTACTTC.

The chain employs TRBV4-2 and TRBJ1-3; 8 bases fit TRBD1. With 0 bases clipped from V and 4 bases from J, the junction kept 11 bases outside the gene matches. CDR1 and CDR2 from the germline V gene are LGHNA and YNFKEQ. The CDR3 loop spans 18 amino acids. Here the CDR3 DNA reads TGTGCCAGCAGCCAAGAATCCTTCCGGACAGGGACCGGAAACACCATATATTTT. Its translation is CASSQESFRTGTGNTIYF.

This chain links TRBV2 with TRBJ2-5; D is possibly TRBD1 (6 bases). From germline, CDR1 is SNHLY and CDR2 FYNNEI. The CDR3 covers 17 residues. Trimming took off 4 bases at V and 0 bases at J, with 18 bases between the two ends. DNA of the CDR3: TGTGCCAGCAGTGTCGAGCTCCGGGACATACACCAAGAGACCCAGTACTTC. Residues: CASSVELRDIHQETQYF.

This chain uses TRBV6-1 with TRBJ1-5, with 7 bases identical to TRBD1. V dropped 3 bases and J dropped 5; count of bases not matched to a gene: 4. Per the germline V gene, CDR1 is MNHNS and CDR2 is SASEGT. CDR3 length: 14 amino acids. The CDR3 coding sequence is TGTGCCAGCAGTGATTACAGGGGTGATCAGCCCCAGCATTTT. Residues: CASSDYRGDQPQHF.

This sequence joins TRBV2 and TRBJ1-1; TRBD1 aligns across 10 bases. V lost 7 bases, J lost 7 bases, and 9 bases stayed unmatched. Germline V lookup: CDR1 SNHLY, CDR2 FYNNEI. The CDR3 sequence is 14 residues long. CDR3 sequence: CASNRQGAQDEAFF. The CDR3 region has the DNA TGTGCCAGCAATCGACAGGGGGCGCAGGATGAAGCTTTCTTT. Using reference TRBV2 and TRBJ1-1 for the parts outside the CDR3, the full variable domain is EPEVTQTPSHQVTQMGQEVILRCVPISNHLYFYWYRQILGQKVEFLVSFYNNEISEKSEIFDDQFSVERPDGSNFTLKIRSTKLEDSAMYFCASNRQGAQDEAFFGQGTRLTVV.

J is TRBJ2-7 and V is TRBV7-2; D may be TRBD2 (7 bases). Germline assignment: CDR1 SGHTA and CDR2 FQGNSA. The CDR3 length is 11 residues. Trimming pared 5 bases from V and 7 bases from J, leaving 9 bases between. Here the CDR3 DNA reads TGTGCCAGCAGCGAGGGGGGGGAGCAGTACTTC. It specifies CASSEGGEQYF.

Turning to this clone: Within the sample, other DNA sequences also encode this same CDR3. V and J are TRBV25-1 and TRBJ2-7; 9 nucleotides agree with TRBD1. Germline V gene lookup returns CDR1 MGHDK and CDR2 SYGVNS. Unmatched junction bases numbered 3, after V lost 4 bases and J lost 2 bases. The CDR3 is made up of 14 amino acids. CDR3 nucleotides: TGTGCCAGCAGTGGCGGGACAGGGCCCTACGAGCAGTACTTC. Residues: CASSGGTGPYEQYF.

The CDR3 bases are TGTGCCAGCAGCTTTACGAGCTCCTACAATGAGCAGTTCTTC. Its translation is CASSFTSSYNEQFF. This chain uses TRBV5-4 with TRBJ2-1; D not resolved. Looked up from germline, CDR1 is SGHNT and CDR2 is YYREEE (reference sequence). The V and J ends lost 2 bases and 0 bases respectively, with 6 bases between them. This CDR3 comprises 14 residues.